The 31 T cell receptor beta chains listed next were all sequenced from one sample in a study of OX40 agonist ivuxolimab in advanced cancers. The library came from the immunoSEQ multiplex PCR assay. TCRdb limited this immuneACCESS table to in-frame rearrangements with V and J called. A share of clones is missing; checked studies link under half to unresolved V genes, and the rest is unexplained. This sample comprises fewer than 35,000 clones, roughly 87% of them detected only once. The ten largest make up 8.5% to 9.5% of the sample. The source was CD4+ or CD8+ T cells sorted from blood, collected in a trial of the OX40 agonist ivuxolimab. The receptors stem from an adult with an advanced solid tumor such as melanoma, head and neck, liver or kidney cancer.

This clone was observed a handful of times. The CDR3 DNA sequence: TGTGCCAGCAGTTTATTGCACAGGGACTACGAGCAGTACTTC. Translation: CASSLLHRDYEQYF. This chain joins TRBV28 and TRBJ2-7; tentatively, D is TRBD1 (6 bases). The CDR3 is 14 residues long. Germline V gene lookup returns CDR1 MDHEN and CDR2 SYDVKM. The germline V and J ends were trimmed by 1 base and 3 bases, with 10 bases remaining between them.

CDR3 sequence reads: CASSLARAGESADTQYF. DNA of the CDR3: TGCGCCAGCAGCTTGGCCCGAGCGGGAGAAAGCGCAGATACGCAGTATTTT. The chain recombines TRBV5-1 with TRBJ2-3; 8 bases map to TRBD2. The germline gives CDR1 SGHRS, CDR2 YFSETQ. The CDR3 spans 17 residues. V shed 0 bases and J 4 bases; nucleotides not matched to a gene: 10.

V gene TRBV7-3 combines with J gene TRBJ2-3; the match to TRBD2 covers 7 bases. This CDR3 spans 16 amino acids. V lost 4 bases to trimming and J lost 1 base; unmatched junction nucleotides: 8. In germline, CDR1 is SGHTA, CDR2 FQGTGA. CDR3 loop: CASSYPSGAGTDTQYF. DNA for the CDR3: TGTGCCAGCAGCTACCCTAGCGGAGCCGGCACAGATACGCAGTATTTT.

The V and J genes are TRBV11-2 and TRBJ2-1; D call uncertain. Germline CDR1 is SGHAT and CDR2 is FQNNGV. This CDR3 comprises 14 residues. Trimming took 3 bases from V and 8 from J, leaving 14 bases between them. The CDR3 sequence is CASSLARYTDEQFF. The CDR3 nucleotides read TGTGCCAGCAGCTTGGCGAGGTATACCGATGAGCAGTTCTTC.

J is TRBJ2-1 and V is TRBV10-3; no clear D gene. Germline loops: CDR1 ENHRY, CDR2 SYGVKD. Trimming cost V 7 bases and J 8 bases, with 15 bases left between them. This CDR3 has 13 amino acids. The CDR3 nucleotides are TGTGCCATCACTACGGACCGTGAATATGAGCAGTTCTTC. Translating gives CAITTDREYEQFF.

This clone was recorded a few times. The rearrangement joins TRBV19 to TRBJ1-1, with D uncertain. Germline V gene sequence: CDR1 LNHDA, CDR2 SQIVND (reference sequence). Deletions cut 3 bases from V and 7 bases from J, with 6 bases between. The CDR3 extends over 11 amino acids. The CDR3 loop is CASSIAREAFF. In nucleotides, the CDR3 is TGTGCCAGTAGTATTGCCCGTGAAGCTTTCTTT.

The chain has TRBV29-1 and TRBJ2-7; 7 bases map to TRBD1. CDR3 length: 14 residues. Germline CDR1 is SQVTM and CDR2 is ANQGSEA. The trim removed 4 bases at V and 5 bases at J, leaving 11 bases unmatched. CDR3 residues: CSVARQGPPDEQYF. In nucleotides, the CDR3 is TGCAGCGTTGCGAGACAGGGCCCCCCCGACGAGCAGTACTTC.

The CDR3 nucleotides read TGCAGCGTTGAAAATGGCGGTAGCACAGATACGCAGTATTTT. Its translation: CSVENGGSTDTQYF. The rearrangement joins TRBV29-1 to TRBJ2-3; D is ambiguous. V was trimmed by 2 bases and J by 0 bases, leaving 9 bases between them. Germline-derived CDR1 and CDR2 are SQVTM and ANQGSEA. There are 14 residues in the CDR3.

This chain uses TRBV19 with TRBJ2-3; TRBD1 matches at 7 bases. Germline CDR1 reads LNHDA; CDR2 reads SQIVND (reference sequence). The CDR3 runs to 15 residues. Trimming took 6 bases from V and 2 from J; bases not matched to a gene: 8. The DNA for the CDR3 is TGTGCCAGTAGGGGACAGTCGACCACCACAGATACGCAGTATTTT. Translation gives CASRGQSTTTDTQYF.

This clone appeared once. The V and J genes are TRBV6-1 and TRBJ2-7; the D gene is possibly TRBD2 (5 bases). With 1 base removed from V and 3 bases from J, the gap between germline ends came to 19 bases. The CDR3 loop spans 17 amino acids. The germline V gene has CDR1 MNHNS and CDR2 SASEGT. CDR3 nucleotides: TGTGCCAGCAGTGAAGGAGCACTAGGACTGCCCGGCTACGAGCAGTACTTC. The encoded protein is CASSEGALGLPGYEQYF.

This chain joins TRBV5-4 and TRBJ2-2; maybe TRBD1 (5 bases). CDR3 length equals 16 residues. V was trimmed by 2 bases and J by 1 base, leaving 12 bases between them. The germline gives CDR1 SGHNT, CDR2 YYREEE (reference sequence). The DNA for the CDR3 is TGTGCCAGCAGCTTTGCCCGACAGCTGAACACCGGGGAGCTGTTTTTT. Translated, it gives CASSFARQLNTGELFF.

The chain employs TRBV19 and TRBJ1-1, with TRBD1 matching over 7 bases. CDR1 is LNHDA, CDR2 SQIVND, per germline (reference sequence). There are 14 residues in the CDR3. Germline trimming cut 6 bases from V and 5 bases from J; bases unmatched to any gene: 9. This CDR3 reads CASRLGTVRTEAFF. CDR3 sequence (DNA): TGTGCCAGTAGGCTAGGGACAGTTAGGACTGAAGCTTTCTTT.

The V and J genes are TRBV10-3 and TRBJ2-2, with 14 bases aligning to TRBD2. The CDR3 is 17 residues long. CDR1 ENHRY and CDR2 SYGVKD come from the germline V gene. J was trimmed by 4 bases and V by 8 bases; bases with no gene match: 9. The CDR3 DNA sequence: TGTGCCATCCCCGGGACTAGCGGGAGTGGGGCCACCGGGGAGCTGTTTTTT. Its translation: CAIPGTSGSGATGELFF.

CDR3 loop: CARRTSGNNEQYF. Here the CDR3 DNA reads TGTGCCAGAAGGACTAGCGGGAACAACGAGCAGTACTTC. The rearrangement links TRBV2 to TRBJ2-7, with 12 bases lining up with TRBD2. The germline V gene encodes CDR1 SNHLY and CDR2 FYNNEI. This CDR3 contains 13 residues. The V gene end was trimmed by 9 bases and the J gene end by 5 bases; junction bases not matched to a gene: 5.

The J gene is TRBJ1-1, the V gene TRBV29-1; D call uncertain. The CDR3 length is 15 residues. V was shortened by 6 bases and J by 3 bases, with 20 bases between the two germline ends. In germline, CDR1 is SQVTM, CDR2 ANQGSEA. CDR3 bases: TGCAGCGTGGGGTACAGAGTGGTTTCGGACACTGAAGCTTTCTTT. Translation: CSVGYRVVSDTEAFF.

V and J are TRBV7-3 and TRBJ2-3; D call uncertain. Germline CDR1 is SGHTA and CDR2 is FQGTGA. Trimming shortened V by 6 bases and J by 6 bases, and 7 bases separated the two germline ends. The CDR3 loop spans 11 amino acids. CDR3 loop: CASRGGDTQYF. CDR3 bases: TGTGCCAGCAGAGGCGGTGATACGCAGTATTTT.

The chain carries TRBV19 and TRBJ2-7; possibly TRBD1 for D (5 bases). Germline CDR1 LNHDA, CDR2 SQIVND (reference sequence). Deletions cut 5 bases from V and 0 bases from J, with 11 bases between. The CDR3 sequence is 14 residues long. The CDR3 bases are TGTGCCAGTAGTGGCAGGGTCACCTCCTACGAGCAGTACTTC. This sequence encodes CASSGRVTSYEQYF.

The V gene is TRBV5-1, the J gene TRBJ1-4; perhaps TRBD1 as D (5 bases). This CDR3 contains 16 residues. V lost 4 bases and J lost 5, with 18 bases in between. CDR1 is SGHRS and CDR2 is YFSETQ in the germline V gene. The CDR3: CASSPRGGLMNEKLFF. The CDR3 region has the DNA TGCGCCAGCAGCCCGAGGGGAGGGCTGATGAATGAAAAACTGTTTTTT.

V gene TRBV18 combines with J gene TRBJ2-5; no definite D call. The DNA end is more similar to TRBJ2-7, so the J call may be wrong. From germline, CDR1 is KGHSH and CDR2 LQKENI. This CDR3 spans 13 amino acids. CDR3 sequence: CASSPPGIYEQYF. CDR3 nucleotides: TGTGCCAGCTCACCACCGGGTATCTACGAGCAGTACTTC.

The rearrangement joins TRBV19 to TRBJ2-5, with D unresolved. Germline CDR1 and CDR2: LNHDA and SQIVND (reference sequence). With 5 bases removed from V and 3 bases from J, the gap between germline ends came to 7 bases. This CDR3 comprises 12 residues. CDR3 protein: CASSQAKETQYF. The CDR3, as DNA: TGTGCCAGTAGTCAGGCCAAAGAGACCCAGTACTTC.

The CDR3 reads CASSSPFGQGFGNQPQHF. In nucleotides, the CDR3 is TGTGCCAGCAGCTCTCCTTTCGGACAGGGATTTGGGAATCAGCCCCAGCATTTT. The chain uses TRBV7-2 and TRBJ1-5, with 8 positions matching TRBD1. This CDR3 spans 18 amino acids. The germline V gene has CDR1 SGHTA and CDR2 FQGNSA. V shed 4 bases, J shed 4 bases, and the junction held 15 bases outside the gene matches. Full variable domain (outside the CDR3, taken from reference TRBV7-2 and TRBJ1-5): GAGVSQSPSNKVTEKGKDVELRCDPISGHTALYWYRQSLGQGLEFLIYFQGNSAPDKSGLPSDRFSAERTGGSVSTLTIQRTQQEDSAVYLCASSSPFGQGFGNQPQHFGDGTRLSIL.

The rearrangement links TRBV11-2 to TRBJ2-7, with TRBD1 as a possible D gene (5 bases). This CDR3 contains 14 residues. Trimming shortened V by 1 base and J by 2 bases, and 9 bases separated the two germline ends. Germline lookup yields CDR1 SGHAT and CDR2 FQNNGV. The CDR3 protein is CASSLGGRAYEQYF. The CDR3, as DNA: TGTGCCAGCAGCTTAGGGGGCAGGGCCTACGAGCAGTACTTC.

This clone was picked up one time. V usage is TRBV19 and J usage is TRBJ1-5, with D possibly matching TRBD1 (5 bases). The germline V gene encodes CDR1 LNHDA and CDR2 SQIVND (reference sequence). The CDR3 has 14 residues. V lost 5 bases, J lost 1 base, and 9 bases lay in between. The chain's CDR3 is CASSDRTSNQPQHF. Here the CDR3 DNA reads TGTGCCAGTAGTGATCGGACAAGCAATCAGCCCCAGCATTTT.

The CDR3: CASQSGKGYEQYF. CDR3 nucleotide sequence: TGTGCCAGCCAGAGCGGGAAAGGGTACGAGCAGTACTTC. The chain has TRBV6-1 and TRBJ2-7; 7 bases match TRBD2. Germline V lookup: CDR1 MNHNS, CDR2 SASEGT. The CDR3 totals 13 residues. The V gene end was trimmed by 8 bases and the J gene end by 4 bases; junction bases not matched to a gene: 8.

CDR3 sequence reads: CASSYRRKGSYNEQFF. DNA for the CDR3: TGTGCCAGCAGTTACCGCCGCAAAGGCTCCTACAATGAGCAGTTCTTC. The chain couples TRBV6-5 to TRBJ2-1; D is uncertain. V gave up 2 bases and J gave up 0 bases, with 11 bases separating them. CDR1 and CDR2 from the germline V gene are MNHEY and SVGAGI. The CDR3 loop spans 16 amino acids.

The chain employs TRBV5-1 and TRBJ1-4; D is perhaps TRBD1 (5 bases). Trimming took 3 bases from V and 2 from J, leaving 11 bases between them. Germline V CDR1 and CDR2: SGHRS, YFSETQ. This CDR3 spans 15 amino acids. The CDR3 loop is CASSSWGETNEKLFF. CDR3 nucleotide sequence: TGCGCCAGCAGCTCTTGGGGCGAGACTAATGAAAAACTGTTTTTT.

The J gene is TRBJ1-2, the V gene TRBV7-2; TRBD1 agrees at 9 bases. Germline V lookup: CDR1 SGHTA, CDR2 FQGNSA. Losses at the gene ends were 5 bases for V and 5 bases for J; bases not matched to a gene: 3. CDR3 length: 13 amino acids. CDR3 residues: CASSPQGAYGYTF. The CDR3 region has the DNA TGTGCCAGCAGCCCACAGGGGGCGTATGGCTACACCTTC.

The rearrangement joins TRBV9 to TRBJ2-5; D is ambiguous. Germline V gives CDR1 SGDLS, CDR2 YYNGEE. Trimming pared 6 bases from V and 0 bases from J, leaving 12 bases between. This CDR3 contains 14 residues. CDR3 loop: CASTPGLYQETQYF. The CDR3 DNA reads TGTGCCAGCACCCCAGGCCTGTACCAAGAGACCCAGTACTTC.

A few counts support this clone. The chain recombines TRBV19 with TRBJ1-2; D unresolved. The CDR3 spans 13 residues. Germline CDR1 reads LNHDA; CDR2 reads SQIVND (reference sequence). Trimming took 4 bases from V and 5 from J, leaving 11 bases between them. The CDR3 spells CASSTTLKYGYTF. In DNA form, the CDR3 reads TGTGCCAGTAGTACAACCCTCAAGTATGGCTACACCTTC.

The V gene is TRBV14, the J gene TRBJ2-3; TRBD2 aligns across 12 bases. V lost 0 bases to trimming and J lost 4 bases; unmatched junction nucleotides: 2. CDR1 is SGHDN and CDR2 is FVKESK in the germline V gene. This CDR3 region has 16 residues. The CDR3 protein is CASSQERLAGADTQYF. DNA of the CDR3: TGTGCCAGCAGCCAAGAGAGACTAGCGGGAGCAGATACGCAGTATTTT.

This rearrangement joins TRBV6-5 to TRBJ2-7, with D possibly TRBD2 on 6 matching bases. There are 14 residues in the CDR3. V lost 6 bases, J lost 4 bases, and 16 bases lay in between. Germline CDR1 and CDR2: MNHEY and SVGAGI. In DNA form, the CDR3 reads TGTGCCAGCAGCCTCGACGGGGGTATATACGAGCAGTACTTC. Its protein is CASSLDGGIYEQYF.